This TCR beta chain was recorded in a study of T cell changes during pregnancy in multiple sclerosis. The CDR3 length is 14 residues. After removal of 3 bases from V and 6 bases from J, the junction contained 7 bases not matched to a gene. The germline V gene has CDR1 LNHDA and CDR2 SQIVND (reference sequence). Clones were read by immunoSEQ multiplex PCR, and TCRdb kept only the in-frame ones, dropping some. In the table there are fewer than 75,000 clones, under 95% of which are singletons. This chain links TRBV19 with TRBJ2-7; 8 bases agree with TRBD2. The receptor comes from a female donor in good health, enrolled as a control in a pregnancy study. Sequencing was performed on peripheral blood, taken after pregnancy. CDR3 DNA sequence: TGTGCCAGTAGTATTATCTCGGGAGGGAGCGAGCAGTACTTC. It translates to CASSIISGGSEQYF.